A selection of T cell receptor beta chains follows, all from one sample in a study of glioma-infiltrating T cells after dendritic cell vaccination. Some clones are missing from TCRdb's copy, which holds only in-frame ones; the method was immunoSEQ multiplex PCR. The table records approximately 67,000 clones, roughly 79% of them present only once. The input for sequencing was blood, taken before dendritic cell vaccination. These receptors came from a human donor with glioblastoma. Each CDR3 is given with its conserved first and last residue. Fields, in order: V gene, D gene, clone size, J gene, CDR3 DNA, CDR3 protein. The D gene is left open where the match is weak. Expanded clones get a size class; other rows say once, few or many, or leave the size out.

TRBV2	TRBD1	NA	TRBJ2-3	TGTGCCAGCAGTGATGACAGGGCCACAGATACGCAGTATTTT	CASSDDRATDTQYF
TRBV7-8	NA	NA	TRBJ2-5	TGTGCCAGCAGCTTAGGTTATCTGCGGGGTGGGGGAGAGACCCAGTACTTC	CASSLGYLRGGGETQYF
TRBV29-1	NA	NA	TRBJ1-5	TGCAGCGTTCACACAGGGCTTAGCAATCAGCCCCAGCATTTT	CSVHTGLSNQPQHF
TRBV5-1	TRBD2	NA	TRBJ2-3	TGCGCCAGCAGCTTGGGGGGACTAGAGGCAGATACGCAGTATTTT	CASSLGGLEADTQYF
TRBV6-5	NA	NA	TRBJ1-1	TGTGCCAGCAGTTACTTGGACTATTTGGAAGCTTTCTTT	CASSYLDYLEAFF
TRBV5-4	TRBD2	NA	TRBJ2-1	TGTGCCAGCAGCTTGGAAACGGGACTAGTCTCCTACAATGAGCAGTTCTTC	CASSLETGLVSYNEQFF
TRBV6-6	NA	NA	TRBJ1-3	TGTGCCAGCAGTTCACTGGGGAGCTCTGGAAACACCATATATTTT	CASSSLGSSGNTIYF
TRBV5-6	NA	few	TRBJ1-4	TGTGCCAGCAGCTTTTTTCAGTTCTCAACTAATGAAAAACTGTTTTTT	CASSFFQFSTNEKLFF
TRBV27	TRBD1	NA	TRBJ2-1	TGTGCCAGCAAAGGACAGGTCTCCTACAATGAGCAGTTCTTC	CASKGQVSYNEQFF
TRBV2	NA	once	TRBJ1-1	TGTGCCAGCAGTGAAGAGAACAGTGAGAACACTGAAGCTTTCTTT	CASSEENSENTEAFF
TRBV7-2	NA	NA	TRBJ2-7	TGTGCCAGCAGACCTAACAGGGTATCCTACGAGCAGTACTTC	CASRPNRVSYEQYF
TRBV30	NA	NA	TRBJ1-2	TGTGCCTGGAGTGTCGCCGTGGGCAGAAACTATGGCTACACCTTC	CAWSVAVGRNYGYTF
TRBV28	NA	NA	TRBJ1-1	TGTGCCAGCAGTTCCCCCAGTGAAGCTTTCTTT	CASSSPSEAFF
TRBV7-2	NA	NA	TRBJ1-1	TGTGCCAGCAGCTTTTTTTCAGGGGCCATGAACACTGAAGCTTTCTTT	CASSFFSGAMNTEAFF
TRBV30	TRBD1	NA	TRBJ2-7	TGTGCCTGGAGTCAAGGACAGGTATGGTACGAGCAGTACTTC	CAWSQGQVWYEQYF
TRBV18	TRBD1	NA	TRBJ1-5	TGTGCCAGCTCACGGGACAGCATGAATCAGCCCCAGCATTTT	CASSRDSMNQPQHF
TRBV25-1	NA	few	TRBJ2-2	TGTGCCAGCAGTGAATTGAGAGTGACCGGGGAGCTGTTTTTT	CASSELRVTGELFF
TRBV6-6	TRBD1	NA	TRBJ1-2	TGTGCCAGCAGTTGGGACAGAACCTATGGCTACACCTTC	CASSWDRTYGYTF
TRBV7-6	NA	once	TRBJ2-5	TGTGCCAGCAGCTTTGGAGTGGAGGAGACCCAGTACTTC	CASSFGVEETQYF
TRBV19	TRBD2	NA	TRBJ2-3	TGTGCCAGTTCGACCGATCTAGCGGGTGTGGAAGATACGCAGTATTTT	CASSTDLAGVEDTQYF
TRBV7-9	TRBD1	NA	TRBJ2-3	TGTGCCAGCAGCCTCGACAGGGATACAGATACGCAGTATTTT	CASSLDRDTDTQYF
TRBV5-1	TRBD1	few	TRBJ2-2	TGCGCCAGCAGACAGGGGTATCGGCCCCGCCCCGGGGAGCTGTTTTTT	CASRQGYRPRPGELFF
TRBV6-1	NA	NA	TRBJ1-2	TGTGCCAGCCGGGGAATAGTTGGTGGTGGCTACACCTTC	CASRGIVGGGYTF
TRBV30	NA	NA	TRBJ1-1	TGTGCCTGGAGTCTAATGAACACTGAAGCTTTCTTT	CAWSLMNTEAFF
TRBV6-1	TRBD1	NA	TRBJ1-2	TGTGCCAGCAAAGGACAGGCTACCAACTATGGCTACACCTTC	CASKGQATNYGYTF
TRBV27	NA	NA	TRBJ2-6	TGTGCCAGCAGTTTATCACAGGGCCCTGGGGCCAACGTCCTGACTTTC	CASSLSQGPGANVLTF
TRBV4-1	NA	NA	TRBJ2-7	TGCGCCAGCAGCCAAGGGGAGATCATTTTCATCGACGAGCAGTACTTC	CASSQGEIIFIDEQYF
TRBV6-5	NA	NA	TRBJ2-1	TGTGCCAGCAGTAGCATACAGGACTCCTACAATGAGCAGTTCTTC	CASSSIQDSYNEQFF
TRBV5-4	TRBD1	NA	TRBJ2-3	TGTGCCAGCAGCGATAACTGGGACAGGGGAGGAGATACGCAGTATTTT	CASSDNWDRGGDTQYF
TRBV30	NA	many	TRBJ2-7	TGTGCCTGGAGTTTGGTTGGGGGGTTGAACGAGCAGTACTTC	CAWSLVGGLNEQYF
TRBV9	NA	NA	TRBJ1-5	TGTGCCAGCAGCGTAGACGGACAGCCCAATCAGCCCCAGCATTTT	CASSVDGQPNQPQHF
TRBV11-2	TRBD2	NA	TRBJ2-3	TGTGCCAGCAGCTCCGGACTAGCGGGGACCCGCACAGATACGCAGTATTTT	CASSSGLAGTRTDTQYF
TRBV4-3	NA	NA	TRBJ2-1	TGCGCCAGCAGCCTCCGTACGGGGGTGGGGGACAATGAGCAGTTCTTC	CASSLRTGVGDNEQFF
TRBV5-1	NA	NA	TRBJ1-1	TGCGCCAGCAGACCCGATATCGGCGCGGGGAACACTGAAGCTTTCTTT	CASRPDIGAGNTEAFF
TRBV30	NA	NA	TRBJ2-3	TGTGCCTGGACTCTGTTGTATGCAGATACGCAGTATTTT	CAWTLLYADTQYF
TRBV19	TRBD1	NA	TRBJ1-1	TGTGCCAGTAGGGTTCTACAGGGGGCGTTGAACACTGAAGCTTTCTTT	CASRVLQGALNTEAFF
TRBV4-2	TRBD2	once	TRBJ2-2	TGTGCCAGCAGCCAAGAGTCAGTCGGGAAAGGACTAGTTGGGACCGGGGAGCTGTTTTTT	CASSQESVGKGLVGTGELFF
TRBV5-1	TRBD1	NA	TRBJ2-2	TGCGCCAGCAGCACAGGGGGCTCGAACACCGGGGAGCTGTTTTTT	CASSTGGSNTGELFF
TRBV19	NA	few	TRBJ1-6	TGTGCCAGTAGTATAGATCGCGGGAGGAATTCACCCCTCCACTTT	CASSIDRGRNSPLHF
TRBV5-6	NA	once	TRBJ1-3	TGTGCCAGCAGCTTGGCGTCTGGGCGCTCTGGAAACACCATATATTTT	CASSLASGRSGNTIYF
TRBV14	NA	NA	TRBJ1-4	TGTGCCAGCAGCCAAGGTACAGGACATAATGAAAAACTGTTTTTT	CASSQGTGHNEKLFF
TRBV19	NA	few	TRBJ1-5	TGTGCCAGTAGTACCAGATTTTATAGCAATCAGCCCCAGCATTTT	CASSTRFYSNQPQHF
TRBV5-4	TRBD2	NA	TRBJ2-3	TGTGCCAGCAGTAGAGGGACTAGCGGGGGGCCGGGGCCAGATACGCAGTATTTT	CASSRGTSGGPGPDTQYF
TRBV6-5	TRBD1	once	TRBJ1-1	TGTGCCAGCGTAACGACAGGGGGTACTGAAGCTTTCTTT	CASVTTGGTEAFF
TRBV2	TRBD1	once	TRBJ1-5	TGTGCCAGCAGCCCACTGACAGGGGGGCAGCCCCAGCATTTT	CASSPLTGGQPQHF
TRBV5-1	NA	NA	TRBJ2-5	TGCGCCAGCAGCTTGGGGGTAGGGGCAGAGACCCAGTACTTC	CASSLGVGAETQYF
TRBV19	NA	few	TRBJ2-1	TGTGCCAGTAGTATTAGAAGCAATGAGCAGTTCTTC	CASSIRSNEQFF
TRBV2	TRBD1	NA	TRBJ2-5	TGTGCCAGCAGTCCGAGGGGACAGGGAACTCAAGAGACCCAGTACTTC	CASSPRGQGTQETQYF